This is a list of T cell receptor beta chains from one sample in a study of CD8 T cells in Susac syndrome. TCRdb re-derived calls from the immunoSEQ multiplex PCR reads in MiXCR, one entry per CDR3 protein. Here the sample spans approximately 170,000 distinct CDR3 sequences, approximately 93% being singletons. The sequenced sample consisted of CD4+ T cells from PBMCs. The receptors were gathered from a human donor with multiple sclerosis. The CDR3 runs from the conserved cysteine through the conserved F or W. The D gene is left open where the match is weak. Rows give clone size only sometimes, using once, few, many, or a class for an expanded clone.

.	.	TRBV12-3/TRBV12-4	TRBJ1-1	TGTGCCAGCAGTTTAGCCGGAGGGATGAACACTGAAGCTTTCTTT	CASSLAGGMNTEAFF
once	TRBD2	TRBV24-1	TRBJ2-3	TGTGCCACCAGTCCGGGACTAGCGGGAGATTTAGATACGCAGTATTTT	CATSPGLAGDLDTQYF
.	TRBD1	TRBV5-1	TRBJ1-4	TGCGCCAGCAGCTTGGGACAGGGGGCAACTAATGAAAAACTGTTTTTT	CASSLGQGATNEKLFF
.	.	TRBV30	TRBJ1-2	TGTGCCTGGCATCACAGGCGGTATGGCTACACCTTC	CAWHHRRYGYTF
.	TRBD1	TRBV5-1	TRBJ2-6	TGCGCCAGCAGCTTGTTGGGACAGATCTCTGGGGCCAACGTCCTGACTTTC	CASSLLGQISGANVLTF
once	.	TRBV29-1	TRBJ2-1	TGCAGCGTGGTCGGACATAGCTCCTACAATGAGCAGTTCTTC	CSVVGHSSYNEQFF
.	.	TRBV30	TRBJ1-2	TGTGCCTGGAGTGAAATGGATTTCTATGGCTACACCTTC	CAWSEMDFYGYTF
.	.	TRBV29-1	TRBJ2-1	TGCAGCGCAGTACCGCTTAATGAGCAGTTCTTC	CSAVPLNEQFF
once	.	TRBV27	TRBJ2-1	TGTGCCAGCAGTCCCGCTCTCTTCCGGACTTTCCCAAGAGAGCAGTTCTTC	CASSPALFRTFPREQFF
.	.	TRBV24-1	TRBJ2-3	TGTGCCACCAGTGACACCAACACAGATACGCAGTATTTT	CATSDTNTDTQYF
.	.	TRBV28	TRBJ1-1	TGTGCCAGCAGTAGGGGTACAGATGAAGCTTTCTTT	CASSRGTDEAFF
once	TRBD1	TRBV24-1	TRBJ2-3	TGTGCCACCAGTGATTCTACTGGGACAGTCTTAACAGATACGCAGTATTTT	CATSDSTGTVLTDTQYF
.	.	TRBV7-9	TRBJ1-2	TGTGCCAGCAGCCTCGGGGGGCACGATGGCTACACCTTC	CASSLGGHDGYTF
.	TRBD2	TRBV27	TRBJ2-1	TGTGCCAGCAGTCCGTCCAGACTAGCGGGCTACAATGAGCAGTTCTTC	CASSPSRLAGYNEQFF
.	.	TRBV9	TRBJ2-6	TGTGCCAGCAGCGTAAGGGGCTCTGGGGCCAACGTCCTGACTTTC	CASSVRGSGANVLTF
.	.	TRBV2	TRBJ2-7	TGTGCCAGCAGTGAGGGACTCCTTTTCTCGGTTGAGCAGTACTTC	CASSEGLLFSVEQYF
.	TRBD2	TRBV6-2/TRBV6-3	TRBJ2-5	TGTGCCAGCACACTAGCGGGAGTCCCAGAGACCCAGTACTTC	CASTLAGVPETQYF
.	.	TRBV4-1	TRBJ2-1	TGCGCCAGCAGCCAAGATTTGGGAAGTTACAATGAGCAGTTCTTC	CASSQDLGSYNEQFF
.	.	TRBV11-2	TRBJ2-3	TGTGCCAGCAGCTTTCGACTCACAGATACGCAGTATTTT	CASSFRLTDTQYF
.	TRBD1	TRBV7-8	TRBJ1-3	TGTGCCAGCAGCTTCCGGGACAGGGGTAACACCATATATTTT	CASSFRDRGNTIYF
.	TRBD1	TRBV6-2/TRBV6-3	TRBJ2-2	TGTGCCAGCAGACAGGGGCCCTCGAACACCGGGGAGCTGTTTTTT	CASRQGPSNTGELFF
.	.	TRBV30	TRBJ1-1	TGTGCCTGGAGTGTACAGGGGAACACTGAAGCTTTCTTT	CAWSVQGNTEAFF
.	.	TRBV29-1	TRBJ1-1	TGCAGCGTCCTTGGGGGGGTTGACGCTTTCTTT	CSVLGGVDAFF
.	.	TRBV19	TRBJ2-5	TGTGCCAGCCAAGACGGGGCCTCCCAAGAGACCCAGTACTTC	CASQDGASQETQYF
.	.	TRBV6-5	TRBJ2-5	TGTGCCAGCAGTGGAGGGGGAGCACGGGAGACCCAGTACTTC	CASSGGGARETQYF
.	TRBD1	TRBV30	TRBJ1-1	TGTGCCTGGAGTGTAACGGGACAGGGAGCGGACACTGAAGCTTTCTTT	CAWSVTGQGADTEAFF
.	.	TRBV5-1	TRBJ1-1	TGCGCCAGCAGCTTGGTCCCAGGGGTCAACACTGAAGCTTTCTTT	CASSLVPGVNTEAFF
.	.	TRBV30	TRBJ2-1	TGTGCCTGGAGTCAGGGATCCTACAATGAGCAGTTCTTC	CAWSQGSYNEQFF
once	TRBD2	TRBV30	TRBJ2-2	TGTGCCTGCCATCCGGGACTAGCGTCGAACACCGGGGAGCTGTTTTTT	CACHPGLASNTGELFF
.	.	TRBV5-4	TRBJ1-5	TGTGCCAGCAGCTCGGGGGCGTTTCAGCCCCAGCATTTT	CASSSGAFQPQHF
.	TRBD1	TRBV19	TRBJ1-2	TGTGCCAGTAGCCAGCCGGGGACAGGGGAATCAAAGGATGGCTACACCTTC	CASSQPGTGESKDGYTF
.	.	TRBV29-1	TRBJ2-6	TGCAGCGTTGAACGTGGGGCCAACGTCCTGACTTTC	CSVERGANVLTF
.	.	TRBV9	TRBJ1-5	TGTGCCAGCAGCACTACAGGGTGGGATCAGCCCCAGCATTTT	CASSTTGWDQPQHF
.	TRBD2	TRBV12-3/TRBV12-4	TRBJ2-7	TGTGCCAGCAGTTTCGAGTTGGCGGGAGCGTACGAGCAGTACTTC	CASSFELAGAYEQYF
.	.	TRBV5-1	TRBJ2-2	TGCGCCAGCAGACCATACACCGGGGAGCTGTTTTTT	CASRPYTGELFF
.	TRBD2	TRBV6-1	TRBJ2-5	TGTGCCAGCAGTGATCCCCCAGCGGGGCAGCAAACCCAGTACTTC	CASSDPPAGQQTQYF
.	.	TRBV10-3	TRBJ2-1	TGTGCCATCAAGGTTCTGGGGGGAAATGAGCAGTTCTTC	CAIKVLGGNEQFF
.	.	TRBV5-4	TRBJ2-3	TGTGCCAGCAGCTTGATACAGGGCGGGACAGATACGCAGTATTTT	CASSLIQGGTDTQYF
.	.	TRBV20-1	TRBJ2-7	TGCAGTGCTAGAGATTTAACGGGAATTGGTAGCGAGCAGTACTTC	CSARDLTGIGSEQYF